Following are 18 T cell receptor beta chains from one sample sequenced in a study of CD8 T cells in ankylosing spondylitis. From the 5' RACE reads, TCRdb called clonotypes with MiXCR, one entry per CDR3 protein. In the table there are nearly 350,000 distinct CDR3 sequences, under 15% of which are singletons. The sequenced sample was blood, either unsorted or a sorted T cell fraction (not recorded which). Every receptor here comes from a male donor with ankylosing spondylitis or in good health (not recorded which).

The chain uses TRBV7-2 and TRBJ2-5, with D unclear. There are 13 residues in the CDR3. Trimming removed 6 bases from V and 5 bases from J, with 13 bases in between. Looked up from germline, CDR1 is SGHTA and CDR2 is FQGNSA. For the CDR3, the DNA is TGTGCCAGCAGTCTGATCTCGAGGGAGACCCAGTACTTC. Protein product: CASSLISRETQYF. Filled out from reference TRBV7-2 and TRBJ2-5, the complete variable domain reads GAGVSQSPSNKVTEKGKDVELRCDPISGHTALYWYRQSLGQGLEFLIYFQGNSAPDKSGLPSDRFSAERTGGSVSTLTIQRTQQEDSAVYLCASSLISRETQYFGPGTRLLVL.

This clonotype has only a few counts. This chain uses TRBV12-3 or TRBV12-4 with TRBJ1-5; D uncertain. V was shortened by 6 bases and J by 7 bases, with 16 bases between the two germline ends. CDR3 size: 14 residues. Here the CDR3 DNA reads TGTGCCAGCAGCCTCGGACGGGGAGTACAGCCCCAGCATTTT. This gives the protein CASSLGRGVQPQHF.

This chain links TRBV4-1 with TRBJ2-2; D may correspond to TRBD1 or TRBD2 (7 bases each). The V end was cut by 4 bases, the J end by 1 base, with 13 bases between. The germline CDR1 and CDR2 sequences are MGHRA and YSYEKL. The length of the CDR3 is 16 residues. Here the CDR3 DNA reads TGCGCCAGCAGCCTTCAGGGGGGGAGGAACACCGGGGAGCTGTTTTTT. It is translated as CASSLQGGRNTGELFF.

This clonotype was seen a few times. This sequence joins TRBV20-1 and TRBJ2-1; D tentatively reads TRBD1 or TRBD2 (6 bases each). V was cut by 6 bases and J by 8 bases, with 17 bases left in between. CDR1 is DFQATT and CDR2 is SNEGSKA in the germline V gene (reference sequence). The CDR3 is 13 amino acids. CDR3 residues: CSARRGGPDEQFF. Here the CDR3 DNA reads TGCAGTGCCCGGCGAGGGGGGCCGGATGAGCAGTTCTTC.

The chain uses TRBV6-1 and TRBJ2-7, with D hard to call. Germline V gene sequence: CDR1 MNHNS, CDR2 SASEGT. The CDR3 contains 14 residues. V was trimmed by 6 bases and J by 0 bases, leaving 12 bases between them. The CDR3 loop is CASRPGYSSYEQYF. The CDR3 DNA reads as TGTGCCAGCAGGCCGGGCTACAGCTCCTACGAGCAGTACTTC.

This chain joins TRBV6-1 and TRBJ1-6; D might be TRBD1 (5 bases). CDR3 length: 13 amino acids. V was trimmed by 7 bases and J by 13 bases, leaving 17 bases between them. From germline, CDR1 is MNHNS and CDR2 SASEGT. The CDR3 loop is CASNMGPRVPLHF. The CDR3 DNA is TGTGCCAGCAATATGGGGCCAAGGGTCCCCCTCCACTTT.

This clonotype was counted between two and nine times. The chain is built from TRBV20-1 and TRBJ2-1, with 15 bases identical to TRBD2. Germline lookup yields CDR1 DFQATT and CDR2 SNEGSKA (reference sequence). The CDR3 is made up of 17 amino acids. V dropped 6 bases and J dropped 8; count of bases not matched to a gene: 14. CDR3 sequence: CSAPPPRTSGGDDEQFF. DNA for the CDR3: TGCAGTGCCCCCCCCCCGAGGACTAGCGGGGGGGATGATGAGCAGTTCTTC.

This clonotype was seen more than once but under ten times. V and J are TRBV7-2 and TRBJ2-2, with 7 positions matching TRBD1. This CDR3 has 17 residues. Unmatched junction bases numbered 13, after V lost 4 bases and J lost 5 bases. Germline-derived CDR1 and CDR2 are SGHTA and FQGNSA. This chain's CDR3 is CASSYMTGPRGTGELFF. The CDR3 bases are TGTGCCAGCAGCTATATGACAGGGCCTAGGGGGACCGGGGAGCTGTTTTTT.

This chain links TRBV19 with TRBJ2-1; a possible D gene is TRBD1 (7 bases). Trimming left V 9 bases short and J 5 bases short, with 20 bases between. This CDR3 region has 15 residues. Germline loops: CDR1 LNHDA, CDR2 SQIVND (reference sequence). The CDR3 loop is CASGGSGTENNEQFF. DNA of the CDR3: TGTGCCAGCGGGGGATCCGGGACAGAGAACAATGAGCAGTTCTTC.

CDR3 nucleotide sequence: TGTGCCAGCAGCGCCGGGACAGGTATTGGGAATGAGCAGTTCTTC. Its protein product is CASSAGTGIGNEQFF. This rearrangement joins TRBV11-2 to TRBJ2-1, with 8 bases identical to TRBD1. The CDR3 has 15 amino acids. The junction had 10 bases not matched to a gene; V was cut back by 5 bases and J by 7 bases. Germline CDR1 and CDR2: SGHAT and FQNNGV.

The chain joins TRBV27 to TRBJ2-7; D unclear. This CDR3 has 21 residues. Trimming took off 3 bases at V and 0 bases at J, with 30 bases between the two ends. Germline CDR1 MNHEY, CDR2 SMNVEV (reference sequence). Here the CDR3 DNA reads TGTGCCAGCAGTTTCCCCAGACTTGGTTTAGGAGATGCAGGTAGCTCCTACGAGCAGTACTTC. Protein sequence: CASSFPRLGLGDAGSSYEQYF.

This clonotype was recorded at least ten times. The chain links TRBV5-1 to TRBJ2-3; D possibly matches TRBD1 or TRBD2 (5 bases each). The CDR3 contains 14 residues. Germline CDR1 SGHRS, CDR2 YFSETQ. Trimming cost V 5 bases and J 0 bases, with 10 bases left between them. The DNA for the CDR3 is TGCGCCAGCAGGGGGGATCCTAGCACAGATACGCAGTATTTT. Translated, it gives CASRGDPSTDTQYF.

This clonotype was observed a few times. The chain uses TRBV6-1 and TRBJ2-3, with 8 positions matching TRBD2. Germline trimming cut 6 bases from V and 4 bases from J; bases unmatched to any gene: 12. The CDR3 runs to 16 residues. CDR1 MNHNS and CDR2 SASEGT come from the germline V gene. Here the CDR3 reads CASSSTGTRGADTQYF. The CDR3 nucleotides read TGTGCCAGCAGCTCGACCGGGACTAGAGGCGCAGATACGCAGTATTTT.

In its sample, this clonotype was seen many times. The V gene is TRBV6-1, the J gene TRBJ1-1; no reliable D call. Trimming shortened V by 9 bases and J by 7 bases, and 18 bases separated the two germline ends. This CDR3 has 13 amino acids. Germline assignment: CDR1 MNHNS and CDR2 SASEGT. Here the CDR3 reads CASYGRQRVEAFF. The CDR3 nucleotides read TGTGCCAGTTACGGACGGCAAAGAGTTGAAGCTTTCTTT.

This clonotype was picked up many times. CDR3 nucleotides: TGTGCCAGCAGCGGACTAGCGGGAGGGCCCTCGGGGACCGGGGAGCTGTTTTTT. It codes for CASSGLAGGPSGTGELFF. V and J are TRBV25-1 and TRBJ2-2; 15 bases are a match to TRBD2. Unmatched junction bases numbered 10, after V lost 6 bases and J lost 5 bases. The length of the CDR3 is 18 residues. The germline CDR1 and CDR2 sequences are MGHDK and SYGVNS.

The DNA of the CDR3 is TGCAGCGTTGGGGATCCCCCCTCCTACGAGCAGTACTTC. Its protein product is CSVGDPPSYEQYF. This chain links TRBV29-1 with TRBJ2-7; D remains unclear. The germline V and J ends were trimmed by 4 bases and 0 bases, with 10 bases remaining between them. CDR3 length: 13 amino acids. CDR1 and CDR2 from the germline V gene are SQVTM and ANQGSEA.

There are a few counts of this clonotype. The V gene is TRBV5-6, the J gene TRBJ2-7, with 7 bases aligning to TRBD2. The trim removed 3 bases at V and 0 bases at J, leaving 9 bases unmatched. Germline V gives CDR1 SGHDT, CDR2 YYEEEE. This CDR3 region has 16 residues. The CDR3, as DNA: TGTGCCAGCAGCTGGGTGGGGACTACGAGCTCCTACGAGCAGTACTTC. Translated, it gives CASSWVGTTSSYEQYF. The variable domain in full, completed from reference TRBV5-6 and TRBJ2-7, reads DAGVTQSPTHLIKTRGQQVTLRCSPKSGHDTVSWYQQALGQGPQFIFQYYEEEERQRGNFPDRFSGHQFPNYSSELNVNALLLGDSALYLCASSWVGTTSSYEQYFGPGTRLTVT.

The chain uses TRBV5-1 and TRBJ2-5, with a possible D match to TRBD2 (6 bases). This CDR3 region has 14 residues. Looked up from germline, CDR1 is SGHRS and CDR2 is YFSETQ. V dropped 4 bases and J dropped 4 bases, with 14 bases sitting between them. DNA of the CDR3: TGCGCCAGCAGCCCTAATGTGGGGGGAGAGACCCAGTACTTC. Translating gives CASSPNVGGETQYF.